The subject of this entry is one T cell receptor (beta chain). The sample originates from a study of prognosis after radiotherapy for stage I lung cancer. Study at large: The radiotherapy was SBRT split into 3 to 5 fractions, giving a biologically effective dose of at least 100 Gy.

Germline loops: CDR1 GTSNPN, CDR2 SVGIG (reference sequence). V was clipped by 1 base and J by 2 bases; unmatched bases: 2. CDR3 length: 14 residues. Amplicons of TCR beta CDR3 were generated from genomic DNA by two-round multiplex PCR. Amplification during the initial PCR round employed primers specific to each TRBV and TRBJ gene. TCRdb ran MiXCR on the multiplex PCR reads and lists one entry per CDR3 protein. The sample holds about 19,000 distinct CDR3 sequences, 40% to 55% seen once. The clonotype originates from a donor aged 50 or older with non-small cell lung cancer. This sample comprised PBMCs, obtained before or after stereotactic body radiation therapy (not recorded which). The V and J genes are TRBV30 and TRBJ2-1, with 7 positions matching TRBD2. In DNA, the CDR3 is TGTGCCTGGAGTGGGGAGGGACCCTACAATGAGCAGTTCTTC. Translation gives CAWSGEGPYNEQFF.